This T cell receptor (beta chain) was found in a study of blood T cell repertoires in COVID-19. Study-wide background: COVID-19 samples, acute and convalescent, were from the United States, Italy and Spain.

In the original processing: Quantification of nucleated cells was approximated via reference gene primer amplification. Produced via immunoSEQ multiplex PCR; TCRdb's table is partial and in-frame only. V, J and clone size derive from that table, while D and trimming were established from the DNA sequence. The sample consists of approximately 220,000 clones, 70% to 90% of them appearing once. The CDR3 sequence is 15 residues long. Germline values: CDR1 MNHEY, CDR2 SVGEGT. With V trimmed by 2 bases and J by 0 bases, 0 bases remained unmatched. Sequencing was carried out using peripheral blood. V is TRBV6-2 or TRBV6-3 and J is TRBJ2-3; 9 positions agree with TRBD1. The TCR was taken from a man between 60 and 75 years old with acute or convalescent COVID-19. Here the CDR3 reads CASSYDRGSTDTQYF. The CDR3 DNA is TGTGCCAGCAGTTACGACAGGGGGAGCACAGATACGCAGTATTTT.